Only one count was recorded for the clone carrying this T cell receptor (beta chain). Its target is unknown. The sample belongs to a study of radiotherapy plus CTLA-4 blockade in lung cancer. Whole-study context: Objective responses were observed in less than 20% of patients, and disease control was achieved by roughly 29%. Study results and caveats: The best predictor of response was reported to be early blood T cell clone dynamics, with interferon-beta.

V was clipped by 0 bases and J by 7 bases; unmatched bases: 6. The V gene's germline CDR1 is LGHNA and CDR2 YSLEER. The CDR3 has 14 residues. Sequencing was performed with immunoSEQ multiplex PCR; in TCRdb, only in-frame clones are kept and a portion is missing. The sample shows around 42,000 clones, more than 60% of them seen only once. Sample: peripheral blood, taken from a patient treated with radiotherapy plus ipilimumab. The chain joins TRBV4-3 to TRBJ2-7, with 7 positions matching TRBD2. The TCR sequence derives from a human donor with non-small cell lung cancer who had a partial response to radiotherapy plus ipilimumab. CDR3 protein: CASSQEGGSEEQYF. CDR3 nucleotide sequence: TGCGCCAGCAGCCAAGAGGGAGGGTCGGAAGAGCAGTACTTC.